These T cell receptor beta chains were read from a single sample in a study of cytomegalovirus exposure and HLA in healthy donors. Data came from immunoSEQ multiplex PCR; TCRdb stores just in-frame clones and leaves some out. The clone table shows more than 130,000 clones, with the ten largest holding approximately 2.4%. The sequenced material came from PBMCs. These receptors came from a man aged 35-49 years in good health and CMV-seronegative. The CDR3 runs from the conserved cysteine through the conserved F or W. The D gene is left open where the match is weak.

d_gene	j_gene	v_gene	CDR3aa	CDR3nt
.	TRBJ2-3	TRBV6-6	CASRLPGTDTQYF	TGTGCCAGCAGGTTGCCAGGCACAGATACGCAGTATTTT
TRBD2	TRBJ2-5	TRBV7-9	CASSLGSGGAETQYF	TGTGCCAGCAGCTTAGGAAGCGGGGGGGCAGAGACCCAGTACTTC
.	TRBJ1-1	TRBV7-3	CASSLNWGPNTEAFF	TGTGCCAGCAGCTTAAATTGGGGGCCGAACACTGAAGCTTTCTTT
.	TRBJ2-1	TRBV7-2	CASSLARDPGINEQFF	TGTGCCAGCAGCTTAGCGCGGGACCCGGGGATAAATGAGCAGTTCTTC
TRBD1	TRBJ2-7	TRBV5-6	CASSPGQTYEQYF	TGTGCCAGCAGCCCGGGACAGACCTACGAGCAGTACTTC
.	TRBJ1-1	TRBV5-8	CASSLVLQLTNTEAFF	TGTGCCAGCAGCTTGGTTTTACAGCTAACGAACACTGAAGCTTTCTTT
.	TRBJ1-3	TRBV5-6	CASSFFSGTGNTIYF	TGTGCCAGCAGTTTTTTCTCAGGGACTGGAAACACCATATATTTT
TRBD1	TRBJ2-7	TRBV11-2	CASSPGTGAHEQYF	TGTGCCAGCAGCCCCGGGACAGGGGCCCACGAGCAGTACTTC
.	TRBJ2-1	TRBV5-4	CASSLVAGNEQFF	TGTGCCAGCAGCTTGGTTGCGGGGAATGAGCAGTTCTTC
TRBD1	TRBJ2-7	TRBV14	CASNKAGTVYEQYF	TGTGCCAGCAACAAGGCCGGGACAGTTTACGAGCAGTACTTC
TRBD2	TRBJ2-1	TRBV11-2	CASTLAAYNEQFF	TGTGCCAGCACCCTAGCGGCCTACAATGAGCAGTTCTTC
.	TRBJ1-2	TRBV6-5	CASRSPGQTNYGYTF	TGTGCCAGCAGGTCCCCGGGACAAACTAACTATGGCTACACCTTC
.	TRBJ2-1	TRBV5-1	CASSWGDSNYRNEQFF	TGCGCCAGCAGCTGGGGGGATTCAAACTATAGGAATGAGCAGTTCTTC
.	TRBJ2-1	TRBV19	CASTAPLPYNEQFF	TGTGCCAGTACCGCCCCACTGCCCTACAATGAGCAGTTCTTC
.	TRBJ1-2	TRBV6-5	CASSRRMEGNYGYTF	TGTGCCAGCAGTAGACGGATGGAGGGCAACTATGGCTACACCTTC
TRBD2	TRBJ2-3	TRBV10-3	CAIRPGLAGGTDTQYF	TGTGCCATCAGACCGGGACTAGCGGGGGGAACAGATACGCAGTATTTT
.	TRBJ2-1	TRBV7-2	CASSHEFRGLSSYNEQFF	TGTGCCAGCAGCCATGAATTTAGGGGCCTAAGCTCCTACAATGAGCAGTTCTTC
.	TRBJ1-6	TRBV4-3	CASSQVRGGANSPLHF	TGCGCCAGCAGCCAAGTAAGGGGTGGGGCTAATTCACCCCTCCACTTT
TRBD1	TRBJ2-5	TRBV7-9	CASSLAKGAEETQYF	TGTGCCAGCAGCTTAGCGAAGGGGGCGGAGGAGACCCAGTACTTC
.	TRBJ1-4	TRBV4-1	CASSQEGWTDEKLFF	TGCGCCAGCAGCCAAGAAGGATGGACAGATGAAAAACTGTTTTTT
TRBD1	TRBJ2-5	TRBV11-1	CASSTRQGGETQYF	TGTGCCAGCAGCACTAGACAGGGTGGCGAGACCCAGTACTTC
.	TRBJ2-5	TRBV7-3	CASSPGSGETQYF	TGTGCCAGCAGCCCGGGGTCTGGAGAGACCCAGTACTTC
TRBD2	TRBJ2-7	TRBV4-2	CASSQDRGGSYEQYF	TGTGCCAGCAGCCAAGATCGGGGGGGATCCTACGAGCAGTACTTC
TRBD1	TRBJ1-2	TRBV20-1	CSAGTGGYTF	TGCAGTGCAGGGACAGGGGGCTACACCTTC
.	TRBJ2-7	TRBV7-7	CASSQEGRFHEQYF	TGTGCCAGCAGCCAGGAGGGGAGGTTCCACGAGCAGTACTTC
TRBD2	TRBJ2-3	TRBV5-1	CASSLEGRGGTDTQYF	TGCGCCAGCAGCTTGGAGGGGCGGGGGGGCACAGATACGCAGTATTTT
TRBD1	TRBJ1-1	TRBV10-3	CAINRGGTDNTEAFF	TGTGCCATCAATCGGGGGGGGACAGATAACACTGAAGCTTTCTTT
.	TRBJ2-5	TRBV5-6	CASSLVAGETQYF	TGTGCCAGCAGCTTGGTGGCCGGGGAGACCCAGTACTTC
.	TRBJ1-5	TRBV28	CASNGGTNQPQHF	TGTGCCAGCAACGGGGGGACCAATCAGCCCCAGCATTTT
.	TRBJ1-2	TRBV6-1	CASTETYGYTF	TGTGCCAGCACGGAGACCTATGGCTACACCTTC
.	TRBJ1-5	TRBV4-1	CASSQDLGTNQPQHF	TGCGCCAGCAGCCAAGATTTGGGCACCAATCAGCCCCAGCATTTT
TRBD1	TRBJ1-2	TRBV5-8	CASSRQGALRYGYTF	TGTGCCAGCAGCCGTCAGGGGGCGCTTCGCTATGGCTACACCTTC
.	TRBJ2-1	TRBV7-9	CASSSAGLVNEQFF	TGTGCCAGCAGCTCCGCGGGGCTAGTGAATGAGCAGTTCTTC
.	TRBJ2-6	TRBV14	CASSQYLGQLSSGANVLTF	TGTGCCAGCAGCCAATATCTGGGGCAGTTGAGCTCTGGGGCCAACGTCCTGACTTTC
TRBD2	TRBJ2-3	TRBV10-3	CAVKREGRTDTQYF	TGTGCCGTCAAGCGGGAGGGGCGGACAGATACGCAGTATTTT
TRBD2	TRBJ2-7	TRBV27	CASSSGTSGIYEQYF	TGTGCCAGCAGTTCCGGGACTAGCGGTATCTACGAGCAGTACTTC
.	TRBJ2-2	TRBV5-1	CASSLVWASGELFF	TGCGCCAGCAGCTTGGTGTGGGCCTCCGGGGAGCTGTTTTTT
TRBD2	TRBJ2-3	TRBV12-5	CASGLYRGGRGTQYF	TGTGCTAGTGGTTTGTATCGCGGGGGGAGGGGTACGCAGTATTTT
.	TRBJ1-5	TRBV11-2	CASSLDRNQPQHF	TGTGCCAGCAGCTTAGATCGGAATCAGCCCCAGCATTTT
TRBD1	TRBJ2-7	TRBV19	CASGPRQGLGVYEQYF	TGTGCCAGTGGTCCTCGACAGGGGTTAGGGGTTTACGAGCAGTACTTC
TRBD1	TRBJ1-5	TRBV23-1	CASRDRDGQPQHF	TGCGCCAGCAGGGACAGGGATGGCCAGCCCCAGCATTTT
TRBD1	TRBJ1-4	TRBV2	CASRYTGVTEKLFF	TGTGCCAGCAGGTACACAGGGGTGACAGAAAAACTGTTTTTT
.	TRBJ2-7	TRBV7-2	CASSDPYQGTYEQYF	TGTGCCAGCAGCGATCCTTACCAGGGTACATACGAGCAGTACTTC
TRBD1	TRBJ1-1	TRBV9	CASSPGGRTEAFF	TGTGCCAGCAGCCCAGGGGGCCGCACTGAAGCTTTCTTT
.	TRBJ2-7	TRBV9	CASGGALEEQYF	TGTGCCAGCGGGGGGGCGCTTGAAGAGCAGTACTTC